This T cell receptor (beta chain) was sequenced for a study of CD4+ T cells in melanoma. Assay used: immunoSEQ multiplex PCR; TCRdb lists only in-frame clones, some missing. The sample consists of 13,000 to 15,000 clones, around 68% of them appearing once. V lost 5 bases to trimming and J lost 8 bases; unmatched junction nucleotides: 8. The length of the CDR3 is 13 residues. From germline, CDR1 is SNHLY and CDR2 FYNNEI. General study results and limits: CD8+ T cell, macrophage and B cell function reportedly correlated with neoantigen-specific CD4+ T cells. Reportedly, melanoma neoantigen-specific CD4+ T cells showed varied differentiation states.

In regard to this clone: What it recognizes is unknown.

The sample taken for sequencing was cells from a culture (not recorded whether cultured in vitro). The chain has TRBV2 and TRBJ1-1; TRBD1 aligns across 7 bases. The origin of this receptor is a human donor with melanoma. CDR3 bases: TGTGCCAGCAGTAGGGACAGATTTATAGAAGCTTTCTTT. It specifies CASSRDRFIEAFF.